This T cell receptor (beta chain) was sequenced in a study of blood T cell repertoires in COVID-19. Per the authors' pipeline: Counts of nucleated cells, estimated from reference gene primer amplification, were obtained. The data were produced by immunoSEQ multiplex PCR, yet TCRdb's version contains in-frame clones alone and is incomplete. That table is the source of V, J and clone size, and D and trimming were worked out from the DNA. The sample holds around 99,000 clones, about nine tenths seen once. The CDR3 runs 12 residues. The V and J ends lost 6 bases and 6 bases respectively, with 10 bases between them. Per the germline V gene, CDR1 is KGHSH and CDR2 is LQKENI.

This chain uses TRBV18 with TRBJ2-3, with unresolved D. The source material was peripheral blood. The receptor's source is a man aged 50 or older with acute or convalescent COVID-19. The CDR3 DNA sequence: TGTGCCAGCTCCCTATCCGGGGATACGCAGTATTTT. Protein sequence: CASSLSGDTQYF.